This T cell receptor beta chain was observed in a study of blood T cells in healthy people across ages. Through a sample-barcoded 5' primer and a J-beta primer mix, a second PCR was run for about 7 to 12 cycles. TCRdb itself ran the 5' RACE reads through MiXCR, one entry per CDR3 protein. This table holds 1.6 million or so distinct CDR3 sequences, around 36% found once. Staff drew around 10 milliliters of peripheral blood from each donor. The study, taken as a whole, reports: Not knowing donor CMV status may have confounded expanded clonotype changes.

Germline CDR1 reads GTSNPN; CDR2 reads SVGIG (reference sequence). The ends were cut back, 6 bases at V and 6 bases at J, with 8 bases in the middle. This CDR3 comprises 11 residues. Comments on this clonotype: Its antigen is as yet unknown.

This receptor was identified in a woman in her 30s in good health. This rearrangement joins TRBV30 to TRBJ2-2; D is unresolved. Sequencing input: blood. The CDR3 DNA follows: TGTGCCTGCGGAATACCCGGGGAGCTGTTTTTT. This codes for CACGIPGELFF. Together with reference TRBV30 and TRBJ2-2, the CDR3 gives the full variable domain: SQTIHQWPATLVQPVGSPLSLECTVEGTSNPNLYWYRQAAGRGLQLLFYSVGIGQISSEVPQNLSASRPQDRQFILSSKKLLLSDSGFYLCACGIPGELFFGEGSRLTVL.